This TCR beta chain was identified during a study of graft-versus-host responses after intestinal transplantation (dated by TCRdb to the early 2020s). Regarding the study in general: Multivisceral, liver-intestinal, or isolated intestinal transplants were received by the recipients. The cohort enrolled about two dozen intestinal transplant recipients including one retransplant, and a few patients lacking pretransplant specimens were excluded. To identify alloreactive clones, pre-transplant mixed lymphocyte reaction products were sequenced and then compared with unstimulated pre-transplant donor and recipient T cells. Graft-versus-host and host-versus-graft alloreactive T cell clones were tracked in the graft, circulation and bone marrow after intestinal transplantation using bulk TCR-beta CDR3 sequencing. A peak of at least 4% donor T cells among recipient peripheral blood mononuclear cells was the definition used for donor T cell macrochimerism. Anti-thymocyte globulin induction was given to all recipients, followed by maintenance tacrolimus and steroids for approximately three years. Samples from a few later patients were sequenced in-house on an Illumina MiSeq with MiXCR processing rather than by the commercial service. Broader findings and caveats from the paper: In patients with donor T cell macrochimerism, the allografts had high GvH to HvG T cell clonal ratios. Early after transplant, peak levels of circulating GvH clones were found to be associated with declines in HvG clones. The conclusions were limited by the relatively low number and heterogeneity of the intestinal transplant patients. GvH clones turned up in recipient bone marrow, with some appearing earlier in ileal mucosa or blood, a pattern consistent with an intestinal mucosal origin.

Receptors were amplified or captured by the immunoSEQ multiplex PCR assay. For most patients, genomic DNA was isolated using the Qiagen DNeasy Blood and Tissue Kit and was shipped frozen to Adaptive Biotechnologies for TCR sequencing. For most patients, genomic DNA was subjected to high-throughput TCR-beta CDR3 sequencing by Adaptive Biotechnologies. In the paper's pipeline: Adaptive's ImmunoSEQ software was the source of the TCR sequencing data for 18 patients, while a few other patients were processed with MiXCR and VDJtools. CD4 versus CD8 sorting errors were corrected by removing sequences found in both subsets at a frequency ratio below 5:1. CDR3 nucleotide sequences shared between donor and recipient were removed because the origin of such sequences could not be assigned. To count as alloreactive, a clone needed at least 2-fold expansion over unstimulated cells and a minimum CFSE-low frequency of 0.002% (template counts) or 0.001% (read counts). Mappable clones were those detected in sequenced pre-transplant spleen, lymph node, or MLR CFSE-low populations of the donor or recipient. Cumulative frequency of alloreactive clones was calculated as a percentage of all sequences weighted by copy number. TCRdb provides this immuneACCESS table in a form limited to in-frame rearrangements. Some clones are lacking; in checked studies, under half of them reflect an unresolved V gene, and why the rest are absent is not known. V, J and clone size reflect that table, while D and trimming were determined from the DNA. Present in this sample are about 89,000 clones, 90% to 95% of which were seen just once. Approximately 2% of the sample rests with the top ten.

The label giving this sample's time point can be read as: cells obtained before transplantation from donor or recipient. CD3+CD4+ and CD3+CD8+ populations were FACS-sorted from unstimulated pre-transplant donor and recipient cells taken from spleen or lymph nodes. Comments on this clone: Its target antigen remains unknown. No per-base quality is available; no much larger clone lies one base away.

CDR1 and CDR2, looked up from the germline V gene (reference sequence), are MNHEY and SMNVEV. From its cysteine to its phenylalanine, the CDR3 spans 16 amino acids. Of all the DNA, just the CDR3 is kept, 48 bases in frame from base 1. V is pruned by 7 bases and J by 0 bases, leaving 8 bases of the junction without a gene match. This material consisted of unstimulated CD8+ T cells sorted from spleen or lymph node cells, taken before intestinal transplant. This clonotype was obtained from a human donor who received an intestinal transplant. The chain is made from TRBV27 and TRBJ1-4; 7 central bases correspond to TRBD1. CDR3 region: CASKLAQGATNEKLFF. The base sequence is TGTGCCAGCAAGTTAGCTCAGGGGGCAACTAATGAAAAACTGTTTTTT.